This TCR beta chain derives from a study of Graves' ophthalmopathy and Graves' hyperthyroidism (dated by TCRdb to the late 2010s). Context from the whole study: A patient counted as having stable hyperthyroidism if there was no progression to ophthalmopathy within 18 months of follow-up. The study used TCR beta repertoire signatures to distinguish Graves' ophthalmopathy from Graves' hyperthyroidism and to predict progression to ophthalmopathy. In total, some 140 blood samples were TCR-sequenced: 43 ophthalmopathy, 75 hyperthyroidism and roughly 17 hyperthyroidism-to-ophthalmopathy patients. To explore V-J signatures distinguishing ophthalmopathy from hyperthyroidism, a discovery set of about 99 patients (about 44 ophthalmopathy, 55 to 60 stable hyperthyroidism) was enrolled. An independent validation cohort comprised about 20 hyperthyroidism patients and roughly 15 patients who later progressed from hyperthyroidism to ophthalmopathy. In more than five hyperthyroidism patients, T-cell repertoires of thyroid tissue and blood were compared. After sampling, hyperthyroidism patients received methimazole starting at 30 mg daily, and ophthalmopathy patients received high-dose intravenous methylprednisolone. Here is what the overall study found, with its caveats: In cross-validation, the 13-signature model distinguished ophthalmopathy from stable hyperthyroidism with 85% to 90% sensitivity and around 81% specificity, and in the test set the corresponding values were about 80% and 75%. Most expanded thyroid clonotypes with frequency above 0.001 were also detected in blood, suggesting blood repertoires may reflect the thyroid immune response. Sample size was not statistically predetermined, and group allocation was not concealed from the investigators. In validation, the model predicted ophthalmopathy progression with about 64% sensitivity and approximately 72% specificity; 12 predicted patients were CT-confirmed with GO in a median of approximately six months.

This clonotype has only a few counts. This receptor's antigen is unknown. No base-level quality is on record; no much larger clone is a single base apart. Hyperthyroidism patients were newly diagnosed, with disease duration under 2 months, and aged 18 to 65 years. Patients with other autoimmune diseases, uncontrolled infections, pregnancy or lactation were excluded. Diagnosis relied on clinical symptoms, serum thyroxine, TRAb, thyroid ultrasound and orbital computed tomography. Trizol reagent was used to extract the total RNA, and its quality was then checked on an Agilent 2100 Bioanalyzer. Trimming costs V 1 base and J 3 bases, and their ends lie 13 bases apart. From cysteine to phenylalanine, the CDR3 is 16 amino acids long. Only the CDR3 DNA is retained, 48 bases long and in frame from the first base. For repertoire sequencing, the TCR beta CDR3 regions were amplified from RNA transcripts. HTBI primers and the Qiagen OneStep RT-PCR kit were used in a first-round RT-PCR, which was followed by a second-round multiplex PCR, size selection and purification. Sequencing of the libraries was carried out on an Illumina HiSeq2000 in paired-end mode with 100 bp reads. For the original study's pipeline: SOAPnuke was used for read processing, and reads with adapters, uncalled bases, a mean Phred below 15, or no exact constant-primer or identifier match were discarded. High-quality paired reads were merged with COPE v1.2.5. Clonotypes were defined as unique nucleotide sequences and were aligned to IMGT TRB V, D and J references using MiTCR v1.1. Only V-J combinations with frequency above 0.0001 were analysed, covering more than 99% of repertoires. For each V-J combination, a TCR clonal expansion and chaos score was defined as the ratio of F50 clonal expansion to chaos observed in the TCRdist matrix. Features were reduced by Welch's t-statistics and random forest to over 10 V-J combinations, which fed a naive Bayes classifier. Thyroid-blood repertoire similarity was quantified with the Morisita-Horn index. The public reads were quality trimmed at Q25 with fastp and then assembled into clones with MiXCR by TCRdb, keeping productive beta chains. Every distinct CDR3 protein forms one entry, paired with its most common genes and DNA. It is TCRdb's table, rather than the study itself, that gives the V and J calls and clone size. The sample table holds about 1.1 million distinct CDR3 sequences, of which about 35% were seen once. The ten largest clones represent 8.5% to 14% of the sample.

The sequence joins TRBV12-3 or TRBV12-4 to TRBJ1-5; the D gene is perhaps TRBD1, from 5 matching bases. This clonotype was obtained from an adult man with Graves' hyperthyroidism. Input material: peripheral blood or thyroid tissue (not recorded which). The sequenced DNA: TGTGCCAGCAGTTTAGGTAGGGGACTACTCAATCAGCCCCAGCATTTT. Translated, it gives CASSLGRGLLNQPQHF.